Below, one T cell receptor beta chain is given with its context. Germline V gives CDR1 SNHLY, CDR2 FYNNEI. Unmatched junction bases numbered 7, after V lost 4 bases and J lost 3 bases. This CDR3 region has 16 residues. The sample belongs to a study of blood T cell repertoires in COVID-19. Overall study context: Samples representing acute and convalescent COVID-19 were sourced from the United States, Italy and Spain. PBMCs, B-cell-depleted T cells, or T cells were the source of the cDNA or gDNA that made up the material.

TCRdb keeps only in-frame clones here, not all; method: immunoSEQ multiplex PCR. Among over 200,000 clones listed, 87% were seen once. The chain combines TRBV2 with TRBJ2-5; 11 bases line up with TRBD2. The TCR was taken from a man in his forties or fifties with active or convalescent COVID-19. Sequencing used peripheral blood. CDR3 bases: TGTGCCAGCAGTGGGGCTAGCGGGGGGACCGAAGAGACCCAGTACTTC. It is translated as CASSGASGGTEETQYF.